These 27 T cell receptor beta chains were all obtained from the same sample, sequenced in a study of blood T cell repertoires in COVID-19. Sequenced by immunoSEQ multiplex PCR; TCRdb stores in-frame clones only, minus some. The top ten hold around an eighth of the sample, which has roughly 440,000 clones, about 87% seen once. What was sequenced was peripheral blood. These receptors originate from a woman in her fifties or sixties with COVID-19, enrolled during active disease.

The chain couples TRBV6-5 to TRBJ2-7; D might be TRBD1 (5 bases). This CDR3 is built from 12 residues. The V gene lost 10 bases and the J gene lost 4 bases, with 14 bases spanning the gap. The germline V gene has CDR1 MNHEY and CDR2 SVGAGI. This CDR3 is CATQGHLYEQYF. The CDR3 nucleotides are TGTGCCACCCAGGGCCACCTATACGAGCAGTACTTC.

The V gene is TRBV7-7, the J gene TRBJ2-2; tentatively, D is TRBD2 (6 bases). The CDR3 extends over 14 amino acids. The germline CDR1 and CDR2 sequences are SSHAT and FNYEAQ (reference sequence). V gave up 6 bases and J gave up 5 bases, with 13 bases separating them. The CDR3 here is CASSLGGLTGELFF. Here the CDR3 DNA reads TGTGCCAGCAGTCTGGGGGGTCTGACCGGGGAGCTGTTTTTT.

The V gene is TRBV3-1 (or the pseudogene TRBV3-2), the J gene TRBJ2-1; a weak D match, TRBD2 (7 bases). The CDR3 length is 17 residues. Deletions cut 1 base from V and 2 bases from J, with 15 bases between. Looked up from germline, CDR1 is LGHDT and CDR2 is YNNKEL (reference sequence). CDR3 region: CASSQGRGGATYNEQFF. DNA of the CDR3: TGTGCCAGCAGCCAAGGGCGTGGGGGGGCAACCTACAATGAGCAGTTCTTC.

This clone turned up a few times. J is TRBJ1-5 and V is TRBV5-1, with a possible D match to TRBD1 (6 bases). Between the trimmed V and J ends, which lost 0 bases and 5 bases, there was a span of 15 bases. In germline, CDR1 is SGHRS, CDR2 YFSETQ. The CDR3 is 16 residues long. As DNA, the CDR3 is TGCGCCAGCAGCTTGGCCCCCCAGGGGCCCGATCAGCCCCAGCATTTT. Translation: CASSLAPQGPDQPQHF.

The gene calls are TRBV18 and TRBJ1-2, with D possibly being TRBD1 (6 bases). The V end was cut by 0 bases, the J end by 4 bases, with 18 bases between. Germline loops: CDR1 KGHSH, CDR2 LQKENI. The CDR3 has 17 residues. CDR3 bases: TGTGCCAGCTCACCACCCGGAGCAGGGGAGTTGGGCTATGGCTACACCTTC. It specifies CASSPPGAGELGYGYTF.

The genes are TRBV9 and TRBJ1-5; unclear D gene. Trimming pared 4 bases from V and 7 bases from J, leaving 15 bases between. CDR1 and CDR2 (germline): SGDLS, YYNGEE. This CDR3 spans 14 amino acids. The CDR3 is CASSSNAGPQPQHF. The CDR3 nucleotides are TGTGCCAGCAGCTCCAATGCTGGGCCCCAGCCCCAGCATTTT.

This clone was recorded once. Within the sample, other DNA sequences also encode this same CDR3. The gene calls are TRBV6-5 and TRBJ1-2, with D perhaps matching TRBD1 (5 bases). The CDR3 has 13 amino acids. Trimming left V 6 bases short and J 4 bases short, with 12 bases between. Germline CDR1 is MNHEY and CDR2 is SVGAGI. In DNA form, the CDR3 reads TGTGCCAGCAGCCCGACCGGGGGCTATGGCTACACCTTC. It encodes CASSPTGGYGYTF.

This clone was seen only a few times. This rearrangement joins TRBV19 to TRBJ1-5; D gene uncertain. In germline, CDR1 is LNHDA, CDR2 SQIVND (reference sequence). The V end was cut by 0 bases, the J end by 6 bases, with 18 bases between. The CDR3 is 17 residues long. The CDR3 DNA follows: TGTGCCAGTAGTATAGAAGGCGTGTCCACATCGGGTCAGCCCCAGCATTTT. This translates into CASSIEGVSTSGQPQHF.

The CDR3 DNA is TGTGCCAGCTCGTACATTTCGGGACAGGGTGACGAGCAGTACTTC. Encoded protein: CASSYISGQGDEQYF. V and J are TRBV18 and TRBJ2-7; TRBD1 matches at 9 bases. With V trimmed by 6 bases and J by 5 bases, 11 bases remained unmatched. This CDR3 region has 15 residues. The germline V gene has CDR1 KGHSH and CDR2 LQKENI.

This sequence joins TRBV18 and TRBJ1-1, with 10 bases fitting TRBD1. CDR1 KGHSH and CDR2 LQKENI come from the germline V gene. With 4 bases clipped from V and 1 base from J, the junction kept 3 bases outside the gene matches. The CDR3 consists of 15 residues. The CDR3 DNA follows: TGTGCCAGCTCACAGGACAGGGGGTCGAACACTGAAGCTTTCTTT. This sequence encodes CASSQDRGSNTEAFF.

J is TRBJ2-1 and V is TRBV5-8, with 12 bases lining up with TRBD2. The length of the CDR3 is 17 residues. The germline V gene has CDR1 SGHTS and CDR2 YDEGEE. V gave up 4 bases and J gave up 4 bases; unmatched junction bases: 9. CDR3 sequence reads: CASSRGEGTSGYNEQFF. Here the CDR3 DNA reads TGTGCCAGCAGCCGTGGGGAGGGGACTAGCGGGTACAATGAGCAGTTCTTC.

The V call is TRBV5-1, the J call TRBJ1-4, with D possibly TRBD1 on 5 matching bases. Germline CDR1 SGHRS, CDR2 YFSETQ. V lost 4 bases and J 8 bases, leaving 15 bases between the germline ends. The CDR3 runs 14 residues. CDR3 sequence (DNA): TGCGCCAGCAGCGCGGGGCCGGTGGAGGAAAAACTGTTTTTT. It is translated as CASSAGPVEEKLFF. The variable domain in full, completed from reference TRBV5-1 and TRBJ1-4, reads KAGVTQTPRYLIKTRGQQVTLSCSPISGHRSVSWYQQTPGQGLQFLFEYFSETQRNKGNFPGRFSGRQFSNSRSEMNVSTLELGDSALYLCASSAGPVEEKLFFGSGTQLSVL.

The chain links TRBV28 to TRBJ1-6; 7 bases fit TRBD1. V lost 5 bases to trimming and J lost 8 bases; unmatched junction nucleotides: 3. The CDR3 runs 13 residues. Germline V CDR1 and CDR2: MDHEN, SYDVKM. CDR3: CASSRDSYSPLHF. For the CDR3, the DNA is TGTGCCAGCAGTCGGGACAGCTATTCACCCCTCCACTTT.

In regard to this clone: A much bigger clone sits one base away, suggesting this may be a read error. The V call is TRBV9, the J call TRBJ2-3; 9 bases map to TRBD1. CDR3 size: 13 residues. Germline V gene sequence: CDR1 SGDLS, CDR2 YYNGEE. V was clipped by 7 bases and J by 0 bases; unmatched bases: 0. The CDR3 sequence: CASGTGSTDTQYF. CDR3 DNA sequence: TGTGCCAGCGGGACAGGGAGCACAGATACGCAGTATTTT. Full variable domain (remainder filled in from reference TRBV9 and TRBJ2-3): DSGVTQTPKHLITATGQRVTLRCSPRSGDLSVYWYQQSLDQGLQFLIQYYNGEERAKGNILERFSAQQFPDLHSELNLSSLELGDSALYFCASGTGSTDTQYFGPGTRLTVL.

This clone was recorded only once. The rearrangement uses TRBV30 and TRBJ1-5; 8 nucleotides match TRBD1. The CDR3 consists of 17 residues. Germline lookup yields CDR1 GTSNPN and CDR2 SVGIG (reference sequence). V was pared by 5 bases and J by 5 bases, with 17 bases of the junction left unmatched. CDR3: CAWGYGGGQGAYQPQHF. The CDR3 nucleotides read TGTGCCTGGGGCTACGGAGGGGGGCAGGGGGCATATCAGCCCCAGCATTTT.

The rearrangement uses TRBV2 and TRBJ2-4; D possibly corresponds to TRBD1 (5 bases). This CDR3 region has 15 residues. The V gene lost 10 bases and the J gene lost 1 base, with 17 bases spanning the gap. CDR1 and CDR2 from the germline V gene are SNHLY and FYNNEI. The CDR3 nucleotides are TGTGCCACCCGACAGACCTCCGGGGCCAAAAACATTCAGTACTTC. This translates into CATRQTSGAKNIQYF.

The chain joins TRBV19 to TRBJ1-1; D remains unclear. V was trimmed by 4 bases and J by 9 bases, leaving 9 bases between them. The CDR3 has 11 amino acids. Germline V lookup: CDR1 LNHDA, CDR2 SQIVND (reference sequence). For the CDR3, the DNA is TGTGCCAGTAGTACAGAAACTCAAGCTTTCTTT. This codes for CASSTETQAFF.

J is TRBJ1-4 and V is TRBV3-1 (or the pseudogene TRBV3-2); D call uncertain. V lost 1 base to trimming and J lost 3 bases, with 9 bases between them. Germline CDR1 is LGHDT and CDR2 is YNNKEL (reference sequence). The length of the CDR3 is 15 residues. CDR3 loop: CASSQGRLANEKLFF. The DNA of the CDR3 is TGTGCCAGCAGCCAAGGGAGGCTAGCTAATGAAAAACTGTTTTTT.

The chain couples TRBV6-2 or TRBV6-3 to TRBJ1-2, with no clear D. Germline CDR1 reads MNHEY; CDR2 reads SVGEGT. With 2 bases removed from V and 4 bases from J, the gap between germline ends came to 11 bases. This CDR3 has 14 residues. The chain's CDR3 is CASSYPPLLYGYTF. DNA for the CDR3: TGTGCCAGCAGTTACCCCCCACTACTCTATGGCTACACCTTC.

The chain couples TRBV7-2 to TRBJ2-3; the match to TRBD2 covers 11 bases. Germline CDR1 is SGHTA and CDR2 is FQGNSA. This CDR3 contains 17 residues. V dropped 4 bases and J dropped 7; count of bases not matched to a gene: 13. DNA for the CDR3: TGTGCCAGCAGCTCACCTAGCGGGGGGCCCCACACCAATACGCAGTATTTT. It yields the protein CASSSPSGGPHTNTQYF.

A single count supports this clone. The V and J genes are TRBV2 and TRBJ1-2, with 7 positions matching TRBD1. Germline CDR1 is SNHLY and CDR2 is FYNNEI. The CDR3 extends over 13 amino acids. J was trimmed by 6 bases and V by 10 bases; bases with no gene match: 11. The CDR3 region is CATETGQLNGYTF. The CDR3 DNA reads TGTGCCACGGAGACAGGGCAGTTGAATGGCTACACCTTC.

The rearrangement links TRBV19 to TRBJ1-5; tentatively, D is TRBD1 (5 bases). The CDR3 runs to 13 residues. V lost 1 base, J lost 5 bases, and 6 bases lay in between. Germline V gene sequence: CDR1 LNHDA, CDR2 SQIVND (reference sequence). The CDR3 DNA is TGTGCCAGTAGTATAGCAGGGCATCAGCCCCAGCATTTT. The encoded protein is CASSIAGHQPQHF.

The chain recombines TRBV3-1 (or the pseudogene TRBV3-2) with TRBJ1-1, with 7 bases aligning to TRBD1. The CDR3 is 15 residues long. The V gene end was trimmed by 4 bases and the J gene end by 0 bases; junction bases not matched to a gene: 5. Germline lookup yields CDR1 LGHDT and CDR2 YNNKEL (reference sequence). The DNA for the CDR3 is TGTGCCAGCAGCCTGGGGACAGCGATGAACACTGAAGCTTTCTTT. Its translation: CASSLGTAMNTEAFF.

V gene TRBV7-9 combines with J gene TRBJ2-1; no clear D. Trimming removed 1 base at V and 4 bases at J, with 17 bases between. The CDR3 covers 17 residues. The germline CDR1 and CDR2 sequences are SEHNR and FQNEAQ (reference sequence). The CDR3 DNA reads TGTGCCAGCAGCTTAGGGCTGATTGGAGTAACGTACAATGAGCAGTTCTTC. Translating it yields CASSLGLIGVTYNEQFF. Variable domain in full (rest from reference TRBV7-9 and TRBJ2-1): DTGVSQNPRHKITKRGQNVTFRCDPISEHNRLYWYRQTLGQGPEFLTYFQNEAQLEKSRLLSDRFSAERPKGSFSTLEIQRTEQGDSAMYLCASSLGLIGVTYNEQFFGPGTRLTVL.

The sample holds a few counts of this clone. CDR3 loop: CASSVDRQGYTF. The CDR3 coding sequence is TGTGCCAGCAGTGTCGACAGGCAGGGCTACACCTTC. The chain carries TRBV2 and TRBJ1-2, with a weak D call TRBD1 (6 bases). The ends were cut back, 4 bases at V and 8 bases at J, with 11 bases in the middle. Germline values: CDR1 SNHLY, CDR2 FYNNEI. The CDR3 spans 12 residues.

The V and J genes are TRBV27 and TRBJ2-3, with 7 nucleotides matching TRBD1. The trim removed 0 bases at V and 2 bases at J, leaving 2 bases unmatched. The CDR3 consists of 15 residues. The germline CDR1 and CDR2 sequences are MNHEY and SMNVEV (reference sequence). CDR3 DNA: TGTGCCAGCAGTTTATCCGACAGGGACACAGATACGCAGTATTTT. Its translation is CASSLSDRDTDTQYF.

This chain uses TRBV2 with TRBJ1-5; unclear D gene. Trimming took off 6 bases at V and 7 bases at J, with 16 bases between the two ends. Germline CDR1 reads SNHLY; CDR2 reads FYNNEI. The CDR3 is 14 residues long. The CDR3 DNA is TGTGCCAGCAGGGCAGCCGGGGAGGTACAGCCCCAGCATTTT. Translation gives CASRAAGEVQPQHF. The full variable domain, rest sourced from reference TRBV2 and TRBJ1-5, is EPEVTQTPSHQVTQMGQEVILRCVPISNHLYFYWYRQILGQKVEFLVSFYNNEISEKSEIFDDQFSVERPDGSNFTLKIRSTKLEDSAMYFCASRAAGEVQPQHFGDGTRLSIL.